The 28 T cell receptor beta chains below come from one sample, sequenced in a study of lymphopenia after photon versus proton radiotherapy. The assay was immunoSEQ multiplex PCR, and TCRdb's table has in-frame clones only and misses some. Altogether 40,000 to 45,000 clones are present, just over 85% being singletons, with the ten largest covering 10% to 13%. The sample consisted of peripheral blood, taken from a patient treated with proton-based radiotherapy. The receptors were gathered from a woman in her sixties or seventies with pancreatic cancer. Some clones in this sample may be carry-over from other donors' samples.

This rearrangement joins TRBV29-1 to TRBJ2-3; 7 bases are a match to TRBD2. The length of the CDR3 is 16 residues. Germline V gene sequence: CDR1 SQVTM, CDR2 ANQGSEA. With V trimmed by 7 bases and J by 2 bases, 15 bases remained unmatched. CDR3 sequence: CSAGSPPGLPTDTQYF. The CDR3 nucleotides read TGCAGCGCCGGATCTCCCCCGGGACTACCCACAGATACGCAGTATTTT.

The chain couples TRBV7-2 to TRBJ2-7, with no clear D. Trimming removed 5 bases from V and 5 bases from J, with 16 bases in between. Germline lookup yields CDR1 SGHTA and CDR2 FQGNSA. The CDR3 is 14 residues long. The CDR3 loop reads CASSPRPDTHEQYF. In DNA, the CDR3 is TGTGCCAGCAGCCCCAGACCGGATACCCACGAGCAGTACTTC.

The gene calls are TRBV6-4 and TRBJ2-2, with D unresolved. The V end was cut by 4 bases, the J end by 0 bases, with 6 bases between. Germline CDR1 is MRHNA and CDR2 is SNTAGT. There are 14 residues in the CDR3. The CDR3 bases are TGTGCCAGCAGTGCCAGCTCGAACACCGGGGAGCTGTTTTTT. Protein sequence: CASSASSNTGELFF.

The CDR3 DNA reads as TGTGCCAGCAGTTTGGGGGGGAGTGAGCAGTTCTTC. Translated, it gives CASSLGGSEQFF. The V and J genes are TRBV27 and TRBJ2-1; 7 bases line up with TRBD2. The J segment lost 9 bases and the V segment lost 3 bases, leaving 2 bases of the junction unmatched. Germline CDR1 reads MNHEY; CDR2 reads SMNVEV (reference sequence). This CDR3 region has 12 residues.

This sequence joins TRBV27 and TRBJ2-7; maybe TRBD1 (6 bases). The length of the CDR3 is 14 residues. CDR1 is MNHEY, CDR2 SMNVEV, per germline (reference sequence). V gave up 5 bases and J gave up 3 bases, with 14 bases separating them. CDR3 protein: CASSGGIGGYEQYF. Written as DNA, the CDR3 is TGTGCCAGCAGTGGGGGTATAGGGGGCTACGAGCAGTACTTC.

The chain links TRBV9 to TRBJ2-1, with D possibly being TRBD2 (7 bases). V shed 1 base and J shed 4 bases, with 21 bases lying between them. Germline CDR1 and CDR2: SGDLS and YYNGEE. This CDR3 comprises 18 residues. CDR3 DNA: TGTGCCAGCAGCGTACGAGGGGGAGGGGACAAATCGTACAATGAGCAGTTCTTC. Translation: CASSVRGGGDKSYNEQFF.

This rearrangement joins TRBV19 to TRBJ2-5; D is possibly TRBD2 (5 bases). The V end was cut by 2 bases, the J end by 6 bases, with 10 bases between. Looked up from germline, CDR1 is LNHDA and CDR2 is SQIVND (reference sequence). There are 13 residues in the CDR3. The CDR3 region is CASSISPGKTQYF. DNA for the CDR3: TGTGCCAGTAGTATATCCCCGGGAAAGACCCAGTACTTC.

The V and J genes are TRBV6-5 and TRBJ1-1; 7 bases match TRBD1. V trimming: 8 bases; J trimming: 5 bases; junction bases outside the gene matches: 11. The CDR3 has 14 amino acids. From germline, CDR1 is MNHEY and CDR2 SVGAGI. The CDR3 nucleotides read TGTGCCAGCGGATCTACAGGGGTGGGAACTGAAGCTTTCTTT. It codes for CASGSTGVGTEAFF.

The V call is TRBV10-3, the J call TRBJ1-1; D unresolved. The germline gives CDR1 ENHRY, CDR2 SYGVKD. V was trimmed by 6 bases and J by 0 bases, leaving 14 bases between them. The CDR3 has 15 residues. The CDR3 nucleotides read TGTGCCATCAGACCCTCAACCGAACTGAACACTGAAGCTTTCTTT. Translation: CAIRPSTELNTEAFF.

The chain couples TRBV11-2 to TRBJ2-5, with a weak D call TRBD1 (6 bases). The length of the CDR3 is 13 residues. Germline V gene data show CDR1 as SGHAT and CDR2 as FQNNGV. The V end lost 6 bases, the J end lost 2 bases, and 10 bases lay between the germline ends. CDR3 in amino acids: CASRGRGQETQYF. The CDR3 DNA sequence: TGTGCCAGCAGAGGTAGGGGGCAAGAGACCCAGTACTTC.

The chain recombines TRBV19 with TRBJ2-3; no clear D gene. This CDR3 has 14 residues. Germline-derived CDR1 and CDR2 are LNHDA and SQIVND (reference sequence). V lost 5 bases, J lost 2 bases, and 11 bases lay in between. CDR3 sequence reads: CASSLGPTTDTQYF. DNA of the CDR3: TGTGCCAGTAGTCTCGGGCCAACCACAGATACGCAGTATTTT.

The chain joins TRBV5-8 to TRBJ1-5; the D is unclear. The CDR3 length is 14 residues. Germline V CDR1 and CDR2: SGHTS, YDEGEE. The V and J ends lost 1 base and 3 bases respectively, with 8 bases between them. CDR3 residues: CASSLKGFNQPQHF. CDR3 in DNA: TGTGCCAGCAGCTTGAAAGGGTTCAATCAGCCCCAGCATTTT.

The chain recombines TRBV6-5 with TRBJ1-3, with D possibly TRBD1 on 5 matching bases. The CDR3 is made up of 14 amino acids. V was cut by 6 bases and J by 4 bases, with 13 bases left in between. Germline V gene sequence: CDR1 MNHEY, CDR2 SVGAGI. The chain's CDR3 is CASRSDSSGNTIYF. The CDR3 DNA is TGTGCCAGCAGGAGCGACAGTTCCGGAAACACCATATATTTT.

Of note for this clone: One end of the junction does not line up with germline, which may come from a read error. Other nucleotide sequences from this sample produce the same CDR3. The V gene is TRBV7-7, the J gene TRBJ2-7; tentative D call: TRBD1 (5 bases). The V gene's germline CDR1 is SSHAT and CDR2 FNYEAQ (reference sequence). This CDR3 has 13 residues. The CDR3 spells CASSLDGRAEQYF. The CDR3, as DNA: TGTGCTAGCAGCTTAGATGGCAGGGCAGAGCAGTACTTC.

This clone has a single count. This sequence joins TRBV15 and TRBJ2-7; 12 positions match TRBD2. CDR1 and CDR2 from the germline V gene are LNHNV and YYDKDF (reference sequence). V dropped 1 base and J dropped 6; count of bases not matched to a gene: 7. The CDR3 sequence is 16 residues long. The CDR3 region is CATSRGGLAGAGEQYF. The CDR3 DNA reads TGTGCCACCAGCAGAGGGGGACTAGCGGGTGCCGGCGAGCAGTACTTC.

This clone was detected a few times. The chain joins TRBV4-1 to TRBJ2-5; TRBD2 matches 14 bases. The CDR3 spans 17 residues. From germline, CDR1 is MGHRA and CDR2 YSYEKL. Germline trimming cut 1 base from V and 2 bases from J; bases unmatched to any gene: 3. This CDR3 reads CASSQATSGRVQETQYF. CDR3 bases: TGCGCCAGCAGCCAAGCGACTAGCGGGAGGGTTCAAGAGACCCAGTACTTC.

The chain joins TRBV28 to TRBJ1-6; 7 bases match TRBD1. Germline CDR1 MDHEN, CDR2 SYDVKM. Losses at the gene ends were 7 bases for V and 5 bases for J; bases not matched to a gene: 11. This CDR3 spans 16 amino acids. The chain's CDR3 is CASTSEGGEDNSPLHF. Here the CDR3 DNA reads TGTGCCAGCACCAGCGAAGGGGGCGAGGATAATTCACCCCTCCACTTT.

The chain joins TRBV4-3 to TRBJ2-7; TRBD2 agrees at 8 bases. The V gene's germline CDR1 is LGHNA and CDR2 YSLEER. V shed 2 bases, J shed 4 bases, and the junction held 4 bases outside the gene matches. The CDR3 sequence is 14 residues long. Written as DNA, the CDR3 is TGCGCCAGCAGCCAACGGGGGGGGCTTTACGAGCAGTACTTC. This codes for CASSQRGGLYEQYF.

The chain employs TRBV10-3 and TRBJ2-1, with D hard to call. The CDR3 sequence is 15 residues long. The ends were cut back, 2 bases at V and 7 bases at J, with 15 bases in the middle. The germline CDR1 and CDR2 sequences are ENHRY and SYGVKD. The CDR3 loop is CAISEIKGHMNEQFF. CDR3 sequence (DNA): TGTGCCATCAGTGAGATCAAGGGCCATATGAATGAGCAGTTCTTC.

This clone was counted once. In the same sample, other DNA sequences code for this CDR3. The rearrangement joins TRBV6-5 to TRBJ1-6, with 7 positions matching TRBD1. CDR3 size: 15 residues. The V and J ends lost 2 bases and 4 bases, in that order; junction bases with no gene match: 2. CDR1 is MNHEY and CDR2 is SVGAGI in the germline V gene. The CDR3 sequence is CASSYTGQYNSPLHF. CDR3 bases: TGTGCCAGCAGTTACACGGGACAGTATAATTCACCCCTCCACTTT.

CDR3 loop: CARSSSQGRTEAFF. The DNA for the CDR3 is TGTGCCAGAAGCTCCTCCCAGGGGCGAACTGAAGCTTTCTTT. The V gene is TRBV5-3, the J gene TRBJ1-1; TRBD1 might be the D (6 bases). TRBV5-3 belongs to the ORF category, with a function that is uncertain. The CDR3 is made up of 14 amino acids. Deletions cut 3 bases from V and 5 bases from J, with 14 bases between.

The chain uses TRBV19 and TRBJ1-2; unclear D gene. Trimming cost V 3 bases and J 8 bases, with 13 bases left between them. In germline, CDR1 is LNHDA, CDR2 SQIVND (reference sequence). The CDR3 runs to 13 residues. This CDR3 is CASSISNPLGYTF. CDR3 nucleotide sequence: TGTGCCAGTAGTATCTCCAACCCGTTGGGCTACACCTTC. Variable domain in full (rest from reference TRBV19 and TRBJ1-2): DGGITQSPKYLFRKEGQNVTLSCEQNLNHDAMYWYRQDPGQGLRLIYYSQIVNDFQKGDIAEGYSVSREKKESFPLTVTSAQKNPTAFYLCASSISNPLGYTFGSGTRLTVV.

The CDR3 sequence is CASSLPPGTSHYNEQFF. The CDR3 bases are TGTGCCAGCAGTTTACCCCCCGGGACAAGCCATTACAATGAGCAGTTCTTC. This chain links TRBV28 with TRBJ2-1, with a weak D call TRBD1 (6 bases). V shed 2 bases and J shed 4 bases, with 18 bases lying between them. The germline V gene has CDR1 MDHEN and CDR2 SYDVKM. The CDR3 spans 17 residues.

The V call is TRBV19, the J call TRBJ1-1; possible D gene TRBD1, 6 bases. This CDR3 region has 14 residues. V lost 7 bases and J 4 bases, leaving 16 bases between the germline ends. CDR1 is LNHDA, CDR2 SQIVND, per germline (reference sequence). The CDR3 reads CASTLQYRVTEAFF. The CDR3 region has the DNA TGTGCCAGTACCCTCCAGTACAGGGTCACTGAAGCTTTCTTT.

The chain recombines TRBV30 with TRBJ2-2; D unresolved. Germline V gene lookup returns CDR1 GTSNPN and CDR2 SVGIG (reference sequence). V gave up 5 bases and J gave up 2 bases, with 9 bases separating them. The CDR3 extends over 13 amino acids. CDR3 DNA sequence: TGTGCCTGGGGGCCGACTAACACCGGGGAGCTGTTTTTT. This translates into CAWGPTNTGELFF.

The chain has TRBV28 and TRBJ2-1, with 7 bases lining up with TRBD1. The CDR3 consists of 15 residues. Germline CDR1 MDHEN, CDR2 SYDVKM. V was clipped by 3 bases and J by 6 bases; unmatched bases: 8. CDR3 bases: TGTGCCAGCAGTTTGGAGAACAGGGGTCGCAATGAGCAGTTCTTC. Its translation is CASSLENRGRNEQFF.

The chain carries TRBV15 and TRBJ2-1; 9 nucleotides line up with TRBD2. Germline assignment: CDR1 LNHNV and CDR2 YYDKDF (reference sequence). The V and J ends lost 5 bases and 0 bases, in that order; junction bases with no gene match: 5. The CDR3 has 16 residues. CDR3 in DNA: TGTGCCACCAGCGCCGTTAGCGGGAGCTCCTACAATGAGCAGTTCTTC. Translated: CATSAVSGSSYNEQFF.

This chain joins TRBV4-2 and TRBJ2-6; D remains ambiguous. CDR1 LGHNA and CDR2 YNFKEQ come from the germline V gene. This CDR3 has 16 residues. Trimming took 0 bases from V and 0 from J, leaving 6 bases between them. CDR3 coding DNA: TGTGCCAGCAGCCAAGATGCCTTCTCTGGGGCCAACGTCCTGACTTTC. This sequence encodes CASSQDAFSGANVLTF.